This TCR beta chain was captured by sequencing in a study of blood T cell repertoires in COVID-19. The ends lost 1 base at V and 2 bases at J; junction bases unmatched: 4. The CDR3 sequence is 16 residues long. Germline assignment: CDR1 SGDLS and CDR2 YYNGEE. Measured with immunoSEQ multiplex PCR; TCRdb has only the in-frame clones, and not every one. Of 150,000 to 200,000 clones listed, 70% to 80% are singletons. This rearrangement joins TRBV9 to TRBJ2-3, with 10 bases matching TRBD2. Sequences were obtained from peripheral blood. The origin of this receptor is a woman aged 45-60 years with active or convalescent COVID-19. The CDR3 nucleotides read TGTGCCAGCAGCGTACGAGCGGGAGGGACCACAGATACGCAGTATTTT. Encoded protein: CASSVRAGGTTDTQYF.